This T cell receptor beta chain was documented in a study of T cell responses to AZD1222 COVID-19 vaccine. Assay used: immunoSEQ multiplex PCR; TCRdb lists only in-frame clones, some missing. The sample lists 150,000 to 200,000 clones; approximately 86% were seen once. The germline CDR1 and CDR2 sequences are LNHNV and YYDKDF (reference sequence). The CDR3 extends over 13 amino acids. Trimming took 1 base from V and 6 from J, leaving 10 bases between them. The TCR sequence derives from an adult who received the AZD1222 COVID-19 vaccine. The chain employs TRBV15 and TRBJ2-7; D remains ambiguous. The sample in question was peripheral blood, obtained 28 days after the second AZD1222 dose. CDR3 sequence reads: CATSRGESAEQYF. Here the CDR3 DNA reads TGTGCCACCAGCAGAGGTGAAAGTGCCGAGCAGTACTTC.